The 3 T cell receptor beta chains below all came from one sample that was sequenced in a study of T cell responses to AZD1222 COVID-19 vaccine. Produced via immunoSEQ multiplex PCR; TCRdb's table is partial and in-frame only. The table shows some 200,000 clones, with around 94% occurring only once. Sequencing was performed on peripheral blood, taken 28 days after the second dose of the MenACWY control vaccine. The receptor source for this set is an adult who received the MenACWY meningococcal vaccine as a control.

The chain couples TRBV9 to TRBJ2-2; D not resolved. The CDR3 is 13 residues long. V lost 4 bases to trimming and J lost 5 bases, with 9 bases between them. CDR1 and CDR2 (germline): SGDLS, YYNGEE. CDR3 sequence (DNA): TGTGCCAGCAGCCCCAGAGCTACCGGGGAGCTGTTTTTT. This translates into CASSPRATGELFF.

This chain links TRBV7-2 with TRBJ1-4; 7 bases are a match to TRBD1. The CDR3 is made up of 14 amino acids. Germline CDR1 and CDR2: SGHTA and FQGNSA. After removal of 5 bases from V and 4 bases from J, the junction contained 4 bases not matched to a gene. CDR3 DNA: TGTGCCAGCAGCCCGGGGACAGATAATGAAAAACTGTTTTTT. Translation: CASSPGTDNEKLFF.

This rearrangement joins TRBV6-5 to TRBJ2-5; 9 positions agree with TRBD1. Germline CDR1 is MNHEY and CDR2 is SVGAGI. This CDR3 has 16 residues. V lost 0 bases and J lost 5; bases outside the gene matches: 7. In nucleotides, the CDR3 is TGTGCCAGCAGTTACTCTCCGGGACAGGGAGGGGAGACCCAGTACTTC. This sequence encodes CASSYSPGQGGETQYF.